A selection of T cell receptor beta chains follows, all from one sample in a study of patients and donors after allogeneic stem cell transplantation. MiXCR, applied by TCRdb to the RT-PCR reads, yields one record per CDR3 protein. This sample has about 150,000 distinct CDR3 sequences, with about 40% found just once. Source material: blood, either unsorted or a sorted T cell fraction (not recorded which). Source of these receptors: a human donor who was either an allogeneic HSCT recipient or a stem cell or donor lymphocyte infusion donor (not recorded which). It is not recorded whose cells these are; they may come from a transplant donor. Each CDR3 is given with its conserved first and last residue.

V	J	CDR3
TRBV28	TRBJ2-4	CASSASDDRNIQYF
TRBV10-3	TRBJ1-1	CAITLGGTEAFF
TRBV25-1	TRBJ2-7	CASSPSGDYEQYF
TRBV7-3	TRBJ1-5	CASSLSGRESHQPQHF
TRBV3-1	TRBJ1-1	CASSQRGRSMNTEAFF
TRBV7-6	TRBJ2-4	CASSSGQGLAKNIQYF
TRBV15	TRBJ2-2	CATSRSRGDTGELFF
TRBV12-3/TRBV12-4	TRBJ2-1	CASSALGYNEQFF
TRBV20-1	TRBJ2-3	CSAINPLRTDTQYF
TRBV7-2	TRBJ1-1	CASSLSNGYPFF
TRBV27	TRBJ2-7	CASSFLPEGLTHEQYF
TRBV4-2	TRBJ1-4	CASSQVGFGVTNEKLFF
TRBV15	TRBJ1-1	CATSREPQGARTEAFF
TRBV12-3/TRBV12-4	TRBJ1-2	CASSTRGASYGYTF
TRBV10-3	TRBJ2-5	CAIREGQEETQYF
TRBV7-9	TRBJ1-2	CASSSTYGYTF
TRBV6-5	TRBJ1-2	CASSYFRQGGNHYGYTF
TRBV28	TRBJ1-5	CASSLPGGGNQPQHF
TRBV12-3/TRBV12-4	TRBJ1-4	CASSPGGSYEKLFF
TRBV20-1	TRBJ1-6	CSAPDSHNSPLHF
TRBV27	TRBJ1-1	CASKIGNTEAFF
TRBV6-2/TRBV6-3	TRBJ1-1	CASSDPAGLGNTEAFF
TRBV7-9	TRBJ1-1	CASSRGQGEGGVFF
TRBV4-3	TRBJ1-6	CASSPGPTGSPYNSPLHF
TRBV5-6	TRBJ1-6	CASSRGRFQPLHF
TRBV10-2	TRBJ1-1	CASSGPLTGDNTEAFF
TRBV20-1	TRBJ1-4	CSAEGSEKLFF
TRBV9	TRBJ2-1	CASSAGGTNYNEQFF
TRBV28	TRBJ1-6	CASSWDSLSYNSPLHF
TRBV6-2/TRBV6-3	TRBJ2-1	CASSYSTPGGHYNEQFF
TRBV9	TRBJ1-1	CASSPRQGSNPEAFF
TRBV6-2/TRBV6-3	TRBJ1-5	CASSYRPGQRQPQHF
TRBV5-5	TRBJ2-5	CASSLVVGTQYF
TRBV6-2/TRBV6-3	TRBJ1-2	CASSYKAVRNYGYTF
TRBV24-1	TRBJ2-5	CATSGSDRAQETQYF
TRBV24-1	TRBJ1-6	CATSDSLKNSPLHF
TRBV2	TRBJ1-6	CASSEARGRAGSPLHF
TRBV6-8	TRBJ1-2	CASSYRAGEEDGYTF
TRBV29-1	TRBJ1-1	CSVERGPEGTEAFF
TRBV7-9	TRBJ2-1	CASSSDFTPYNEQFF
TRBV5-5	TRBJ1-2	CASSAGSLLTSYGYTF
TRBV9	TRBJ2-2	CASSGTGGRFGELFF
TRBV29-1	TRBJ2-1	CSALGDREQFF
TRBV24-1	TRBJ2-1	CATSRRGSPVDEQFF
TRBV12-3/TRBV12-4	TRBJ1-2	CASSQPGADGYTF
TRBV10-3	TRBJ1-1	CAISERQDTEAFF
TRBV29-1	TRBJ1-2	CSVGTGGGYTF
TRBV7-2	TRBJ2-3	CASSLVAQADTQYF
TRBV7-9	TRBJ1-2	CASSSIAGGGDGYTF
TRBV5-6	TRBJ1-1	CASSRGGPWMNTEAFF
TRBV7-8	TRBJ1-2	CASSLGQAANYGYTF
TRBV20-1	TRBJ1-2	CSAAVQQRGYGYTF
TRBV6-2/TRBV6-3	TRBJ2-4	CASSYPGLGGNIQYF
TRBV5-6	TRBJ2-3	CASSWWTSSGTDTQYF
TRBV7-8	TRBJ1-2	CASSWDVEDYGYTF